The clone carrying this T cell receptor (beta chain) was observed many times. This specimen belongs to a study of CD8+CD57+ T cells in acquired aplastic anemia. Germline CDR1 and CDR2: SGHDN and FVKESK. This CDR3 has 15 residues. Trimming pared 1 base from V and 6 bases from J, leaving 12 bases between. Profiles of TCR beta VDJ and CDR3 were generated from a genomic DNA template. One entry per CDR3 protein results from TCRdb running MiXCR on the reads. This table holds some 150,000 distinct CDR3 sequences, 45% to 55% found once. Whoever was chosen for sequencing had shown CD8+CD57+ cell expansion by flow cytometry. Diagnosis of severe acquired aplastic anemia applied to all patients.

The sequenced material came from sorted CD4+, CD8+, or CD8+CD57+ T cells (not recorded which) from PBMCs. This receptor was identified in a human donor with aplastic anemia. This chain connects TRBV14 to TRBJ2-2; D gene unclear. The DNA of the CDR3 is TGTGCCAGCAGCCAAGCCCCCGGGTCAGCCGGGGAGCTGTTTTTT. Translating it yields CASSQAPGSAGELFF.